The next 3 T cell receptor beta chains were all read from a single sample in a study of response to subunit inactivated influenza vaccine. TCRdb ran MiXCR on the RT-PCR reads and lists one entry per CDR3 protein. The sample has approximately 730,000 distinct CDR3 sequences; around 13% are singletons. The sequences come from PBMCs from blood, collected 14 to 15 days before vaccination. The receptor source for this set is a man aged 50-60 years who received an inactivated influenza vaccine.

The chain links TRBV28 to TRBJ2-2; D unresolved. The germline V gene has CDR1 MDHEN and CDR2 SYDVKM. Trimming took 2 bases from V and 4 from J, leaving 8 bases between them. This CDR3 region has 14 residues. The CDR3 bases are TGTGCCAGCAGTTTAAGACAAACCACCGGGGAGCTGTTTTTT. Encoded protein: CASSLRQTTGELFF.

This clonotype was detected only a few times. J is TRBJ2-3 and V is TRBV7-9; D remains ambiguous. Trimming cost V 6 bases and J 8 bases, with 15 bases left between them. The CDR3 runs to 13 residues. Germline V gives CDR1 SEHNR, CDR2 FQNEAQ (reference sequence). CDR3 bases: TGTGCCAGCAGAAACATCGACTCGTTTACGCAGTATTTT. Amino acid sequence: CASRNIDSFTQYF.

This rearrangement joins TRBV20-1 to TRBJ1-5; D unclear. Trimming pared 0 bases from V and 2 bases from J, leaving 11 bases between. CDR1 and CDR2 from the germline V gene are DFQATT and SNEGSKA (reference sequence). This CDR3 has 15 amino acids. This chain's CDR3 is CSARDSGLGNQPQHF. In DNA, the CDR3 is TGCAGTGCTAGAGACTCCGGACTCGGCAATCAGCCCCAGCATTTT.